The 31 T cell receptor beta chains below come from one sample, sequenced in a study of T cell repertoires in cytomegalovirus infection. These receptors are not linked to any known antigen. TCRdb re-called the reads with MiXCR, one entry per CDR3 protein. The sample contains about 350,000 distinct CDR3 sequences, roughly 36% of which appear only once. Sequencing was performed on cultured PBMCs, taken from culture after CMV antigen stimulation. The receptors here all came from a human donor in good health (CMV status not recorded). Some clones in this sample may be carry-over from other donors' samples.

Regarding this clonotype: A junction end diverges from the germline sequence, so it may reflect a read error. The chain employs TRBV19 and TRBJ1-2; D is perhaps TRBD1 (5 bases). CDR1 is LNHDA and CDR2 is SQIVND in the germline V gene (reference sequence). The CDR3 sequence is 15 residues long. CDR3 loop: CASSIERGDDYGYTF. The CDR3 DNA sequence: TGTGCCAGTAGTATCGAGAGGGGTGATGACTATGGTTACACCTTC.

The J gene is TRBJ2-5, the V gene TRBV3-1, with TRBD2 identical over 9 bases. CDR1 and CDR2 from the germline V gene are LGHDT and YNNKEL (reference sequence). V trimming: 1 base; J trimming: 5 bases; junction bases outside the gene matches: 11. This CDR3 comprises 17 residues. DNA of the CDR3: TGTGCCAGCAGCCAAGTTAGAGCGGGAGGTCGTGGGGAGACCCAGTACTTC. It codes for CASSQVRAGGRGETQYF.

The chain has TRBV12-3 or TRBV12-4 and TRBJ2-1; D uncertain. V was cut by 7 bases and J by 6 bases, with 16 bases left in between. The CDR3 has 14 amino acids. The CDR3 DNA sequence: TGTGCCAGCAACATAGCCCCCCCCGCCAATGAGCAGTTCTTC. Protein: CASNIAPPANEQFF.

This clonotype was observed a few times. This chain uses TRBV6-1 with TRBJ2-3; D ambiguous. Germline CDR1 MNHNS, CDR2 SASEGT. Trimming took 5 bases from V and 10 from J, leaving 10 bases between them. The CDR3 consists of 11 residues. The CDR3 protein is CASSSTVAQYF. In nucleotides, the CDR3 is TGTGCCAGCAGTTCCACAGTTGCGCAGTATTTT.

This clonotype was seen many times. The rearrangement joins TRBV7-2 to TRBJ1-2; 7 nucleotides agree with TRBD1. The CDR3 covers 15 residues. J was trimmed by 3 bases and V by 5 bases; bases with no gene match: 9. Germline CDR1 SGHTA, CDR2 FQGNSA. The CDR3 is CASSPGTVSYYGYTF. CDR3 DNA sequence: TGTGCCAGCAGCCCCGGGACAGTGTCATACTATGGCTACACCTTC.

Remarks on this clonotype: The germline gene is not matched at one end of the junction; a read error may be the cause. The chain is built from TRBV7-7 and TRBJ2-2; D possibly corresponds to TRBD1 (6 bases). The germline V gene encodes CDR1 SSHAT and CDR2 FNYEAQ (reference sequence). This CDR3 region has 13 residues. The CDR3 nucleotides read TGTGCTAGCAGCCCACGGACAGTCGGGGAGCTGTTTTTT. Protein: CASSPRTVGELFF. The full variable domain, in which reference TRBV7-7 and TRBJ2-2 provide the parts outside the CDR3, is GAGVSQSPRYKVTKRGQDVTLRCDPISSHATLYWYQQALGQGPEFLTYFNYEAQPDKSGLPSDRFSAERPEGSISTLTIQRTEQRDSAMYRCASSPRTVGELFFGEGSRLTVL.

The rearrangement joins TRBV19 to TRBJ1-1, with 7 bases aligning to TRBD1. CDR3 size: 14 residues. Trimming cost V 2 bases and J 7 bases; bases outside gene matches: 7. Germline V lookup: CDR1 LNHDA, CDR2 SQIVND (reference sequence). CDR3: CASSIRQGQGEAFF. Written as DNA, the CDR3 is TGTGCCAGTAGTATACGACAGGGTCAGGGTGAAGCTTTCTTT.

The gene calls are TRBV11-2 and TRBJ2-7; 7 bases align to TRBD1. The junction had 3 bases not matched to a gene; V was cut back by 1 base and J by 3 bases. This CDR3 spans 14 amino acids. Per the germline V gene, CDR1 is SGHAT and CDR2 is FQNNGV. The CDR3 DNA follows: TGTGCCAGCAGCTTAGCGGGGACAGTCTACGAGCAGTACGTC. Its protein is CASSLAGTVYEQYV.

The chain uses TRBV20-1 and TRBJ2-1, with D perhaps given as TRBD1 or TRBD2 (5 bases each). This CDR3 contains 12 residues. Trimming took off 6 bases at V and 8 bases at J, with 14 bases between the two ends. Germline V lookup: CDR1 DFQATT, CDR2 SNEGSKA (reference sequence). The CDR3 region is CSAIPGLDEQFF. The CDR3 region has the DNA TGCAGTGCAATCCCGGGGCTTGATGAGCAGTTCTTC.

This clonotype was recorded only once. The chain links TRBV10-2 to TRBJ2-3; D is possibly TRBD1 or TRBD2 (5 bases each). This CDR3 is 16 amino acids long. The germline CDR1 and CDR2 sequences are WSHSY and SAAADI. Trimming stripped 7 bases from V and 2 bases from J, with 19 bases between. CDR3 amino acids: CASTNTRVEVTDTQYF. CDR3 nucleotides: TGCGCCAGCACCAACACCAGGGTGGAGGTCACAGATACGCAGTATTTT.

Only a few counts were recorded for this clonotype. This may be a read error: a much more frequent sequence differs by one nucleotide. The chain couples TRBV7-9 to TRBJ1-1; D is unclear. The CDR3 runs 13 residues. With 2 bases removed from V and 1 base from J, the gap between germline ends came to 5 bases. CDR1 SEHNR and CDR2 FQNEAQ come from the germline V gene (reference sequence). CDR3 residues: CASSLHGNTEAFF. The CDR3, as DNA: TGTGCCAGCAGCTTACACGGGAACACTGAAGCTTTCTTT.

This clonotype was picked up a small number of times. The V call is TRBV7-2, the J call TRBJ2-2; D is unresolved. V was cut by 5 bases and J by 6 bases, with 10 bases left in between. The CDR3 has 13 residues. Germline assignment: CDR1 SGHTA and CDR2 FQGNSA. The CDR3 sequence: CASSPARPGELFF. CDR3 DNA sequence: TGTGCCAGCAGCCCGGCCCGCCCCGGGGAGCTGTTTTTT.

This clonotype was seen just once. The chain carries TRBV3-1 and TRBJ1-2, with TRBD1 as a possible D gene (5 bases). V was pared by 3 bases and J by 4 bases, with 12 bases between. The germline V gene has CDR1 LGHDT and CDR2 YNNKEL (reference sequence). This CDR3 comprises 14 residues. Here the CDR3 reads CASSQVGAGYGYTF. The CDR3 region has the DNA TGTGCCAGCAGCCAGGTTGGGGCTGGCTATGGCTACACCTTC.

The chain is built from TRBV7-9 and TRBJ2-3; 8 bases are shared with TRBD2. Germline values: CDR1 SEHNR, CDR2 FQNEAQ (reference sequence). Trimming removed 2 bases from V and 0 bases from J; junction bases left unmatched: 7. The CDR3 is 17 residues long. The DNA for the CDR3 is TGTGCCAGCAGCTTACTAGCGGGTTTAACTAGCACAGATACGCAGTATTTT. Translating gives CASSLLAGLTSTDTQYF. Full variable domain (rest looked up from reference TRBV7-9 and TRBJ2-3): DTGVSQNPRHKITKRGQNVTFRCDPISEHNRLYWYRQTLGQGPEFLTYFQNEAQLEKSRLLSDRFSAERPKGSFSTLEIQRTEQGDSAMYLCASSLLAGLTSTDTQYFGPGTRLTVL.

The chain couples TRBV27 to TRBJ1-6, with D possibly being TRBD1 (5 bases). The CDR3 runs to 16 residues. Trimming shortened V by 2 bases and J by 4 bases, and 12 bases separated the two germline ends. Germline V CDR1 and CDR2: MNHEY, SMNVEV (reference sequence). The CDR3 is CASSLSRRGYNSPLHF. DNA for the CDR3: TGTGCCAGCAGTTTAAGTCGACGGGGGTATAATTCACCCCTCCACTTT.

This clonotype turned up a few times. The rearrangement links TRBV13 to TRBJ1-1; D is uncertain. The CDR3 is made up of 16 amino acids. Looked up from germline, CDR1 is PRHDT and CDR2 is FYEKMQ (reference sequence). V lost 0 bases to trimming and J lost 1 base, with 12 bases between them. The CDR3 nucleotides read TGTGCCAGCAGCTTAGGGATGGGAAGAAGGAACACTGAAGCTTTCTTT. Translating it yields CASSLGMGRRNTEAFF.

In its sample, this clonotype was seen many times. This chain links TRBV29-1 with TRBJ2-7, with TRBD2 matching over 9 bases. From germline, CDR1 is SQVTM and CDR2 ANQGSEA. Trimming at V came to 3 bases and at J to 13 bases, leaving 7 bases not matched to a gene. CDR3 size: 11 residues. CDR3 bases: TGCAGCGTTGAGGGGGCGGGAGGGCCATACGTC. Translating it yields CSVEGAGGPYV.

V gene TRBV5-1 combines with J gene TRBJ1-2; no reliable D call. V lost 7 bases, J lost 1 base, and 20 bases lay in between. The germline gives CDR1 SGHRS, CDR2 YFSETQ. The CDR3 is made up of 16 amino acids. CDR3: CASHTSGQANNYGYTF. CDR3 nucleotide sequence: TGCGCCAGCCACACCTCTGGGCAGGCTAATAACTATGGCTACACCTTC.

This clonotype has a handful of counts. The rearrangement joins TRBV7-2 to TRBJ1-4, with 9 bases identical to TRBD1. Germline-derived CDR1 and CDR2 are SGHTA and FQGNSA. This CDR3 spans 14 amino acids. J gave up 7 bases and V 5 bases, and 5 bases lay outside the gene matches. The CDR3 here is CASSTQGAGEKLFF. The DNA for the CDR3 is TGTGCCAGCAGCACACAGGGGGCTGGTGAAAAACTGTTTTTT.

The genes are TRBV7-2 and TRBJ1-5, with 7 bases that match TRBD1. The V segment lost 7 bases and the J segment 0 bases; nucleotides outside the gene matches: 9. The CDR3 runs 16 residues. Germline V lookup: CDR1 SGHTA, CDR2 FQGNSA. The CDR3: CASNRDSDFSNQPQHF. CDR3 bases: TGTGCCAGCAACCGGGACAGCGACTTTAGCAATCAGCCCCAGCATTTT.

This clonotype was seen ten or more times. The chain combines TRBV7-2 with TRBJ1-6, with D unresolved. The CDR3 extends over 13 amino acids. CDR1 is SGHTA and CDR2 is FQGNSA in the germline V gene. The V gene lost 1 base and the J gene lost 10 bases, with 8 bases spanning the gap. CDR3 sequence reads: CASSLGPISPLHF. CDR3 nucleotide sequence: TGTGCCAGCAGCTTAGGCCCGATCTCACCCCTCCACTTT. Combining the CDR3 with reference TRBV7-2 and TRBJ1-6 gives the whole variable domain GAGVSQSPSNKVTEKGKDVELRCDPISGHTALYWYRQSLGQGLEFLIYFQGNSAPDKSGLPSDRFSAERTGGSVSTLTIQRTQQEDSAVYLCASSLGPISPLHFGNGTRLTVT.

The CDR3 spells CATYHGYSYEQYF. The DNA of the CDR3 is TGTGCCACCTACCACGGGTACTCCTACGAGCAGTACTTC. The rearrangement joins TRBV10-3 to TRBJ2-7; D remains unclear. The germline V and J ends were trimmed by 10 bases and 0 bases, with 13 bases remaining between them. This CDR3 region has 13 residues. CDR1 is ENHRY and CDR2 is SYGVKD in the germline V gene.

The V and J genes are TRBV2 and TRBJ1-5; 11 nucleotides align to TRBD1. The CDR3 length is 18 residues. The V gene end was trimmed by 9 bases and the J gene end by 2 bases; junction bases not matched to a gene: 15. Germline V gene sequence: CDR1 SNHLY, CDR2 FYNNEI. The CDR3 DNA is TGTGCCAGTCGTTTCCGTCGGGGACAGGGGGGAGGCAATCAGCCCCAGCATTTT. This gives the protein CASRFRRGQGGGNQPQHF.

This clonotype was observed a few times. The chain is built from TRBV6-6 and TRBJ2-1; D gene unclear. The V end was cut by 2 bases, the J end by 0 bases, with 11 bases between. CDR1 is MNHNY and CDR2 is SVGAGI in the germline V gene (reference sequence). The CDR3 is 16 residues long. As DNA, the CDR3 is TGTGCCAGCAGTTACCCCCTAGGAAACTCCTACAATGAGCAGTTCTTC. This sequence encodes CASSYPLGNSYNEQFF.

V and J are TRBV6-5 and TRBJ1-1; D is perhaps TRBD1 (5 bases). V gave up 8 bases and J gave up 5 bases, with 15 bases separating them. The CDR3 has 13 residues. The germline V gene has CDR1 MNHEY and CDR2 SVGAGI. The CDR3 is CASGYVKGTEAFF. CDR3 nucleotide sequence: TGTGCCAGCGGCTACGTAAAGGGGACTGAAGCTTTCTTT.

The V and J genes are TRBV7-2 and TRBJ1-2; the D is unclear. Trimming took off 1 base at V and 5 bases at J, with 8 bases between the two ends. The CDR3 runs to 13 residues. CDR1 is SGHTA, CDR2 FQGNSA, per germline. The CDR3 region is CASSLGQIYGYTF. The CDR3 DNA is TGTGCCAGCAGCTTAGGTCAGATTTATGGCTACACCTTC. The full variable domain, completed using reference TRBV7-2 and TRBJ1-2, is GAGVSQSPSNKVTEKGKDVELRCDPISGHTALYWYRQSLGQGLEFLIYFQGNSAPDKSGLPSDRFSAERTGGSVSTLTIQRTQQEDSAVYLCASSLGQIYGYTFGSGTRLTVV.

This clonotype was seen more than once but under ten times. The V and J genes are TRBV7-9 and TRBJ2-6; D gene ambiguous. CDR1 SEHNR and CDR2 FQNEAQ come from the germline V gene (reference sequence). This CDR3 contains 15 residues. The V end lost 5 bases, the J end lost 4 bases, and 12 bases lay between the germline ends. The chain's CDR3 is CASSRLPGGANVLTF. As DNA, the CDR3 is TGTGCCAGCAGCCGCCTGCCAGGCGGGGCCAACGTCCTGACTTTC.

This clonotype was detected a few times. V gene TRBV6-6 combines with J gene TRBJ2-7; D not resolved. V lost 3 bases and J 3 bases, leaving 18 bases between the germline ends. Per the germline V gene, CDR1 is MNHNY and CDR2 is SVGAGI (reference sequence). The CDR3 contains 16 residues. The CDR3 DNA sequence: TGTGCCAGCAGTTATCGGGTAGGTCGGCAGAACTACGAGCAGTACGTC. Translating it yields CASSYRVGRQNYEQYV.

This clonotype has only a few counts. This chain connects TRBV27 to TRBJ2-1; 7 bases agree with TRBD2. The CDR3 consists of 14 residues. Losses at the gene ends were 4 bases for V and 2 bases for J; bases not matched to a gene: 2. Germline values: CDR1 MNHEY, CDR2 SMNVEV (reference sequence). CDR3 coding DNA: TGTGCCAGCAGTTCGGGACTAACCTACAATGAGCAGTTCTTC. Encoded protein: CASSSGLTYNEQFF.

The sample holds a few counts of this clonotype. This chain's CDR3 is CASSYSPGGRNTEAFF. The CDR3 bases are TGTGCCAGCAGTTACTCCCCCGGGGGCAGAAACACTGAAGCTTTCTTT. This sequence joins TRBV6-2 or TRBV6-3 and TRBJ1-1; tentative D call: TRBD1 (6 bases). Germline lookup yields CDR1 MNHEY and CDR2 SVGEGT. CDR3 length: 16 amino acids. Trimming stripped 0 bases from V and 2 bases from J, with 13 bases between.

The chain has TRBV7-2 and TRBJ2-3; no firm D call. The CDR3 sequence is 14 residues long. Per germline, CDR1 SGHTA and CDR2 FQGNSA. V gave up 3 bases and J gave up 4 bases, with 11 bases separating them. CDR3 DNA: TGTGCCAGCAGCTTTGTCGGGTCCCCAGATACGCAGTATTTT. Its translation is CASSFVGSPDTQYF.